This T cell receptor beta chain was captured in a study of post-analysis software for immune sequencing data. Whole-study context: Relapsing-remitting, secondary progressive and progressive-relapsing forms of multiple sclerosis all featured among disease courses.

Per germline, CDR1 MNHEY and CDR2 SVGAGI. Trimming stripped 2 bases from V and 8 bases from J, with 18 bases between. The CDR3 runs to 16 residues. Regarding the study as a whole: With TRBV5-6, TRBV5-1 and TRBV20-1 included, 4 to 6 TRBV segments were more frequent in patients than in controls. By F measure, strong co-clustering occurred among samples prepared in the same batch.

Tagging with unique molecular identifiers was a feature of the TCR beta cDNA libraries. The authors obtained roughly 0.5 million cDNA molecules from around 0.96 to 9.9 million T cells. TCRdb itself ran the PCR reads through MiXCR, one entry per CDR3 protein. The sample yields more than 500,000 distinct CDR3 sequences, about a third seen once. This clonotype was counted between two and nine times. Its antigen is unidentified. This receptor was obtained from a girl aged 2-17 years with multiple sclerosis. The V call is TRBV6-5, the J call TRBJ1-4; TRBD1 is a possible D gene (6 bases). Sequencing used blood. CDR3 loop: CASSYRQGMGREKLFF. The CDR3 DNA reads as TGTGCCAGCAGTTACCGCCAGGGGATGGGGAGGGAAAAACTGTTTTTT.